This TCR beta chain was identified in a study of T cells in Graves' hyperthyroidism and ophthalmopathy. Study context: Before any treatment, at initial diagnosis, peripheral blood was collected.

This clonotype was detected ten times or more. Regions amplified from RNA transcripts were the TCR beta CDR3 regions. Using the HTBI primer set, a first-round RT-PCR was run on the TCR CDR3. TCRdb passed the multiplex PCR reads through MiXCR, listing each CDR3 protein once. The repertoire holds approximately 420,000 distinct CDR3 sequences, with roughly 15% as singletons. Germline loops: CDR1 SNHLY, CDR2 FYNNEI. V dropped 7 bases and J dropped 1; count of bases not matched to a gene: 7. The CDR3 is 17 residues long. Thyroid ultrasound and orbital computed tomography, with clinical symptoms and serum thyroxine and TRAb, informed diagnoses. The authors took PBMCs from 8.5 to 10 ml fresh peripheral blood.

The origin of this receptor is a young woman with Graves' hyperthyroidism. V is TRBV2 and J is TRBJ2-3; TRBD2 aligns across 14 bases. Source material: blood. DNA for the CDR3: TGTGCCAGCACCTTGACTAGCGGGAGGGCCGGCACAGATACGCAGTATTTT. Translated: CASTLTSGRAGTDTQYF.